This TCR beta chain was identified during a study of CD8+ T cells in alopecia areata. This CDR3 contains 15 residues. Germline V gene sequence: CDR1 MNHEY, CDR2 SMNVEV (reference sequence). The V end lost 2 bases, the J end lost 3 bases, and 11 bases lay between the germline ends. Sorted out of PBMCs were CD4+ T cells and CD8+ T cells. cDNA prepared by RNA extraction and subsequent reverse transcription served as the template for sequencing. The table came from immunoSEQ multiplex PCR; TCRdb's copy has only in-frame clones and leaves some out. The sample yields approximately 100,000 clones, around 60% seen once. Study observations and caveats: Lesional scalp displayed greater clonality than normal scalp, most notably in alopecia totalis/universalis. Unlike in mice, where it was clearer, TCR sharing across patients was less clear, possibly HLA-related. There were also resident alphabeta T cells of normal skin sequenced in scalp samples.

This clone was picked up a small number of times. Antigen unknown. This TCR was sampled from a human donor in good health. The V call is TRBV27, the J call TRBJ2-1, with D perhaps TRBD2 (7 bases). Sequenced sample: CD4+ T cells sorted from blood. The CDR3 here is CASSLRGGDYNEQFF. In DNA form, the CDR3 reads TGTGCCAGCAGTTTACGAGGGGGGGACTACAATGAGCAGTTCTTC.